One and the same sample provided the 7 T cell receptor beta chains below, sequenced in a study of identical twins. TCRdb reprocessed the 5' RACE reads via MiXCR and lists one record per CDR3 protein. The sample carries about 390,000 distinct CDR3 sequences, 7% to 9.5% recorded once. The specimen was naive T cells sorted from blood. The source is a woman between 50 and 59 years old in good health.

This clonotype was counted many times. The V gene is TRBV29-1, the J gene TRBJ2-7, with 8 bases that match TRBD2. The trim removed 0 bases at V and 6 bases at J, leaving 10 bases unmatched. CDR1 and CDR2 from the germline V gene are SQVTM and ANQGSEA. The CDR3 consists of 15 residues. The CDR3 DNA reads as TGCAGCGTTGAAGAACCTCGAATAGCGGGAAGCGAGCAGTACTTC. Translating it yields CSVEEPRIAGSEQYF.

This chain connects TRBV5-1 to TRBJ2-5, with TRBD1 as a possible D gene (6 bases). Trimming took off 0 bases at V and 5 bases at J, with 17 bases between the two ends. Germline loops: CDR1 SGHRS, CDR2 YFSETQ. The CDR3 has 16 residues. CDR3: CASSLGSRQGSETQYF. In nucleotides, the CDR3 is TGCGCCAGCAGCTTGGGATCTCGGCAGGGGTCGGAGACCCAGTACTTC. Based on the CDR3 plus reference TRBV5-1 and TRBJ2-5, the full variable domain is KAGVTQTPRYLIKTRGQQVTLSCSPISGHRSVSWYQQTPGQGLQFLFEYFSETQRNKGNFPGRFSGRQFSNSRSEMNVSTLELGDSALYLCASSLGSRQGSETQYFGPGTRLLVL.

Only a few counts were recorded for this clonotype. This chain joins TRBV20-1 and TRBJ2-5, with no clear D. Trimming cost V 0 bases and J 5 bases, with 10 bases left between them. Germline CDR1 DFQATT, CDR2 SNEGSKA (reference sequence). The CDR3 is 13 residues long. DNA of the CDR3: TGCAGTGCTAGAGACGTGGCGATGGAGACCCAGTACTTC. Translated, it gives CSARDVAMETQYF.

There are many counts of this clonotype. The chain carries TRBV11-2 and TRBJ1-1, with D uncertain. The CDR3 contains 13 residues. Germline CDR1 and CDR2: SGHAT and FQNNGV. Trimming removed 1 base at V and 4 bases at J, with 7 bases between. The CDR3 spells CASSLVLGTEAFF. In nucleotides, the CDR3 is TGTGCCAGCAGCTTAGTTCTCGGCACTGAAGCTTTCTTT.

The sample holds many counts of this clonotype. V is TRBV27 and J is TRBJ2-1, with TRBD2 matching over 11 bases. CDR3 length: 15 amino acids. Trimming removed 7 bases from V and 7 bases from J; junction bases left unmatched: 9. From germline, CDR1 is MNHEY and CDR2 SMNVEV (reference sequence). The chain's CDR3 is CASTTGTSGKNEQFF. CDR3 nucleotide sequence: TGTGCCAGCACTACCGGGACTAGCGGAAAGAATGAGCAGTTCTTC.

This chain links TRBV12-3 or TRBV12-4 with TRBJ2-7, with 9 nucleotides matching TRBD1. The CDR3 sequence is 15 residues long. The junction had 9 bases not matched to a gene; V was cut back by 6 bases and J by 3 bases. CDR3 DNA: TGTGCCAGCAGATTGACCGGGACAGGGCTCTACGAGCAGTACTTC. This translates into CASRLTGTGLYEQYF.

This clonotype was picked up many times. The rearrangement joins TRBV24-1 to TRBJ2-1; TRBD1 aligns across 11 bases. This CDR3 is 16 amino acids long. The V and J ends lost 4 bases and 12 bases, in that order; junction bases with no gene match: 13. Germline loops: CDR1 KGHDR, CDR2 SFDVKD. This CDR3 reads CATSDRTGGGIVGQFF. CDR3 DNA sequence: TGTGCCACCAGTGACCGGACAGGGGGCGGTATCGTCGGGCAGTTCTTC.